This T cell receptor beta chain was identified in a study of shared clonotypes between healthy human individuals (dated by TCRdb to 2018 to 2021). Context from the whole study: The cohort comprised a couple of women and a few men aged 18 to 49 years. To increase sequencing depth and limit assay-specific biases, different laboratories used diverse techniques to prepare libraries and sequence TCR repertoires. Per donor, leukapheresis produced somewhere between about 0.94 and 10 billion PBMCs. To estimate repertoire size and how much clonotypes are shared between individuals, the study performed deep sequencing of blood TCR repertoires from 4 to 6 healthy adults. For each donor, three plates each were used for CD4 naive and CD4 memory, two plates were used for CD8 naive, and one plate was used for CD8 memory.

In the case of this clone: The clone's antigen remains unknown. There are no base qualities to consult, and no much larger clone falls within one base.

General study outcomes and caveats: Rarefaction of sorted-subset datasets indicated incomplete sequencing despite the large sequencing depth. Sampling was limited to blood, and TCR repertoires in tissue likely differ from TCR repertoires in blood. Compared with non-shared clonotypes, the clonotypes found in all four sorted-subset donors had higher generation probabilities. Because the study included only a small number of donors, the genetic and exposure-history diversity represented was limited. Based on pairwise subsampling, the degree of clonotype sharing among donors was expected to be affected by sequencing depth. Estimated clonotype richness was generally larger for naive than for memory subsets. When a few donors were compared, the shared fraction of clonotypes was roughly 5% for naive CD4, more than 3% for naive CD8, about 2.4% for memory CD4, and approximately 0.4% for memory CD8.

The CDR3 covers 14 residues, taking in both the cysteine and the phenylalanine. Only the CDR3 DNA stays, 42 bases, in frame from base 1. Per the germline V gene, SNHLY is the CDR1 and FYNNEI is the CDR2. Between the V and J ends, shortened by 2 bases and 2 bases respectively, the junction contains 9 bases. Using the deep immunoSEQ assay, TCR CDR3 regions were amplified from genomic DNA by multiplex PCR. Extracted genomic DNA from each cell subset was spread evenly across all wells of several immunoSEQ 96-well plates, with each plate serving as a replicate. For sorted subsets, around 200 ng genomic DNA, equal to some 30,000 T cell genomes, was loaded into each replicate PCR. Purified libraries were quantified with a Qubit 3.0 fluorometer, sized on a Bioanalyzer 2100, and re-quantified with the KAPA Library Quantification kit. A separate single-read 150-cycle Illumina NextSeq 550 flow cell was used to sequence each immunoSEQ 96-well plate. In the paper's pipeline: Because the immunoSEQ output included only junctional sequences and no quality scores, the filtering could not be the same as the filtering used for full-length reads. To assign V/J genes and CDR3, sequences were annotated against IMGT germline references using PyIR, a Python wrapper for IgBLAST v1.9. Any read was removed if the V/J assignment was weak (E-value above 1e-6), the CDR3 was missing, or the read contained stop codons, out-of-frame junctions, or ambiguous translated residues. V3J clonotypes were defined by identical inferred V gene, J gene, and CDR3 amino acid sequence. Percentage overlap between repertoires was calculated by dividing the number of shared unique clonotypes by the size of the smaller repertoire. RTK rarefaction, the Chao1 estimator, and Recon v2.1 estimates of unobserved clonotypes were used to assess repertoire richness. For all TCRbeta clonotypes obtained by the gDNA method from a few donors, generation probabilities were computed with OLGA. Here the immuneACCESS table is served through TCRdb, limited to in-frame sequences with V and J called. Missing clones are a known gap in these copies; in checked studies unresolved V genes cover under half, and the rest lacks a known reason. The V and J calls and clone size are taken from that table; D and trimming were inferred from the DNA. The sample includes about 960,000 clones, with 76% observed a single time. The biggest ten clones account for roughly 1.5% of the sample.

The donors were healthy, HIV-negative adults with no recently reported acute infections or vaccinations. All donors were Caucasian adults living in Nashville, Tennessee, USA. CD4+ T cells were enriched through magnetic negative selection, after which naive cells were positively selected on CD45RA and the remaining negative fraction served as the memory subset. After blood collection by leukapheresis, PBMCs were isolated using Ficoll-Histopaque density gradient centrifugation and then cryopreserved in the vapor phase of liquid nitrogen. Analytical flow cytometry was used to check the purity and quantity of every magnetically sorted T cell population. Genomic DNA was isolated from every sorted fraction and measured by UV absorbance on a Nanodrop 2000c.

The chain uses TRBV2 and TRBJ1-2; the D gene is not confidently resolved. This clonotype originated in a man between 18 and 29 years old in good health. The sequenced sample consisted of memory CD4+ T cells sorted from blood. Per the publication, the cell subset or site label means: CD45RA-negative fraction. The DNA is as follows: TGTGCCAGCAGTGAAAATGTTGGGAACTATGGCTACACCTTC. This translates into CASSENVGNYGYTF.